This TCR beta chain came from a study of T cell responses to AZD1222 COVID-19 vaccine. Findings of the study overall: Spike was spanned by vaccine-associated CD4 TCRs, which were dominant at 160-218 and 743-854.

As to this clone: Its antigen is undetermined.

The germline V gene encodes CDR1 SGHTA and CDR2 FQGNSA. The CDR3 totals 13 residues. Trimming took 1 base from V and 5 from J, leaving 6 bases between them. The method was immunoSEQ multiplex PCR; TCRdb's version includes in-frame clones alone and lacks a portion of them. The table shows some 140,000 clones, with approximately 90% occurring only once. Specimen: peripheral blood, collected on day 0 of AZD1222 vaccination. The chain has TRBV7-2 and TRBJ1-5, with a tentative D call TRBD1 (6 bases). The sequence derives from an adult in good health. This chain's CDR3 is CASSLGTDQPQHF. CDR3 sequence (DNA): TGTGCCAGCAGCTTAGGGACAGATCAGCCCCAGCATTTT.